This T cell receptor (beta chain) stems from a study of regulatory T cells in long-lasting Graves disease. Time point denoted: newly diagnosed GD, antithyroid drugs for less than 3 months. PBMC RNA was the source of the TCR library. Doctors identified Graves' disease using the American Thyroid Association guidelines. The table lists this clonotype with many counts. Both iRepertoire HTBI primers and Arm-PCR of CDR3 regions were used to build the TCR beta libraries. MiXCR, run by TCRdb on the multiplex PCR reads, gives a single entry per CDR3 protein. Of approximately 400,000 distinct CDR3 sequences in the sample, approximately 16% were seen once. These data were likewise used in another study, on T cells in Graves' hyperthyroidism and ophthalmopathy. That work contributes: The HTBI primer set drove a first-round RT-PCR of the TCR CDR3.

This sequence originates from a woman between 40 and 55 years old with Graves disease. This specimen consisted of peripheral blood mononuclear cells (PBMCs), obtained at new diagnosis, from a patient treated with antithyroid drugs.

DNA of the CDR3: TGTGCCATGCGGACAGACACTGAAGCTTTCTTT. It yields the protein CAMRTDTEAFF. This chain joins TRBV28 and TRBJ1-1, with D possibly being TRBD1 (6 bases). The germline CDR1 and CDR2 sequences are MDHEN and SYDVKM. The CDR3 length is 11 residues. The V end was cut by 10 bases, the J end by 3 bases, with 9 bases between.